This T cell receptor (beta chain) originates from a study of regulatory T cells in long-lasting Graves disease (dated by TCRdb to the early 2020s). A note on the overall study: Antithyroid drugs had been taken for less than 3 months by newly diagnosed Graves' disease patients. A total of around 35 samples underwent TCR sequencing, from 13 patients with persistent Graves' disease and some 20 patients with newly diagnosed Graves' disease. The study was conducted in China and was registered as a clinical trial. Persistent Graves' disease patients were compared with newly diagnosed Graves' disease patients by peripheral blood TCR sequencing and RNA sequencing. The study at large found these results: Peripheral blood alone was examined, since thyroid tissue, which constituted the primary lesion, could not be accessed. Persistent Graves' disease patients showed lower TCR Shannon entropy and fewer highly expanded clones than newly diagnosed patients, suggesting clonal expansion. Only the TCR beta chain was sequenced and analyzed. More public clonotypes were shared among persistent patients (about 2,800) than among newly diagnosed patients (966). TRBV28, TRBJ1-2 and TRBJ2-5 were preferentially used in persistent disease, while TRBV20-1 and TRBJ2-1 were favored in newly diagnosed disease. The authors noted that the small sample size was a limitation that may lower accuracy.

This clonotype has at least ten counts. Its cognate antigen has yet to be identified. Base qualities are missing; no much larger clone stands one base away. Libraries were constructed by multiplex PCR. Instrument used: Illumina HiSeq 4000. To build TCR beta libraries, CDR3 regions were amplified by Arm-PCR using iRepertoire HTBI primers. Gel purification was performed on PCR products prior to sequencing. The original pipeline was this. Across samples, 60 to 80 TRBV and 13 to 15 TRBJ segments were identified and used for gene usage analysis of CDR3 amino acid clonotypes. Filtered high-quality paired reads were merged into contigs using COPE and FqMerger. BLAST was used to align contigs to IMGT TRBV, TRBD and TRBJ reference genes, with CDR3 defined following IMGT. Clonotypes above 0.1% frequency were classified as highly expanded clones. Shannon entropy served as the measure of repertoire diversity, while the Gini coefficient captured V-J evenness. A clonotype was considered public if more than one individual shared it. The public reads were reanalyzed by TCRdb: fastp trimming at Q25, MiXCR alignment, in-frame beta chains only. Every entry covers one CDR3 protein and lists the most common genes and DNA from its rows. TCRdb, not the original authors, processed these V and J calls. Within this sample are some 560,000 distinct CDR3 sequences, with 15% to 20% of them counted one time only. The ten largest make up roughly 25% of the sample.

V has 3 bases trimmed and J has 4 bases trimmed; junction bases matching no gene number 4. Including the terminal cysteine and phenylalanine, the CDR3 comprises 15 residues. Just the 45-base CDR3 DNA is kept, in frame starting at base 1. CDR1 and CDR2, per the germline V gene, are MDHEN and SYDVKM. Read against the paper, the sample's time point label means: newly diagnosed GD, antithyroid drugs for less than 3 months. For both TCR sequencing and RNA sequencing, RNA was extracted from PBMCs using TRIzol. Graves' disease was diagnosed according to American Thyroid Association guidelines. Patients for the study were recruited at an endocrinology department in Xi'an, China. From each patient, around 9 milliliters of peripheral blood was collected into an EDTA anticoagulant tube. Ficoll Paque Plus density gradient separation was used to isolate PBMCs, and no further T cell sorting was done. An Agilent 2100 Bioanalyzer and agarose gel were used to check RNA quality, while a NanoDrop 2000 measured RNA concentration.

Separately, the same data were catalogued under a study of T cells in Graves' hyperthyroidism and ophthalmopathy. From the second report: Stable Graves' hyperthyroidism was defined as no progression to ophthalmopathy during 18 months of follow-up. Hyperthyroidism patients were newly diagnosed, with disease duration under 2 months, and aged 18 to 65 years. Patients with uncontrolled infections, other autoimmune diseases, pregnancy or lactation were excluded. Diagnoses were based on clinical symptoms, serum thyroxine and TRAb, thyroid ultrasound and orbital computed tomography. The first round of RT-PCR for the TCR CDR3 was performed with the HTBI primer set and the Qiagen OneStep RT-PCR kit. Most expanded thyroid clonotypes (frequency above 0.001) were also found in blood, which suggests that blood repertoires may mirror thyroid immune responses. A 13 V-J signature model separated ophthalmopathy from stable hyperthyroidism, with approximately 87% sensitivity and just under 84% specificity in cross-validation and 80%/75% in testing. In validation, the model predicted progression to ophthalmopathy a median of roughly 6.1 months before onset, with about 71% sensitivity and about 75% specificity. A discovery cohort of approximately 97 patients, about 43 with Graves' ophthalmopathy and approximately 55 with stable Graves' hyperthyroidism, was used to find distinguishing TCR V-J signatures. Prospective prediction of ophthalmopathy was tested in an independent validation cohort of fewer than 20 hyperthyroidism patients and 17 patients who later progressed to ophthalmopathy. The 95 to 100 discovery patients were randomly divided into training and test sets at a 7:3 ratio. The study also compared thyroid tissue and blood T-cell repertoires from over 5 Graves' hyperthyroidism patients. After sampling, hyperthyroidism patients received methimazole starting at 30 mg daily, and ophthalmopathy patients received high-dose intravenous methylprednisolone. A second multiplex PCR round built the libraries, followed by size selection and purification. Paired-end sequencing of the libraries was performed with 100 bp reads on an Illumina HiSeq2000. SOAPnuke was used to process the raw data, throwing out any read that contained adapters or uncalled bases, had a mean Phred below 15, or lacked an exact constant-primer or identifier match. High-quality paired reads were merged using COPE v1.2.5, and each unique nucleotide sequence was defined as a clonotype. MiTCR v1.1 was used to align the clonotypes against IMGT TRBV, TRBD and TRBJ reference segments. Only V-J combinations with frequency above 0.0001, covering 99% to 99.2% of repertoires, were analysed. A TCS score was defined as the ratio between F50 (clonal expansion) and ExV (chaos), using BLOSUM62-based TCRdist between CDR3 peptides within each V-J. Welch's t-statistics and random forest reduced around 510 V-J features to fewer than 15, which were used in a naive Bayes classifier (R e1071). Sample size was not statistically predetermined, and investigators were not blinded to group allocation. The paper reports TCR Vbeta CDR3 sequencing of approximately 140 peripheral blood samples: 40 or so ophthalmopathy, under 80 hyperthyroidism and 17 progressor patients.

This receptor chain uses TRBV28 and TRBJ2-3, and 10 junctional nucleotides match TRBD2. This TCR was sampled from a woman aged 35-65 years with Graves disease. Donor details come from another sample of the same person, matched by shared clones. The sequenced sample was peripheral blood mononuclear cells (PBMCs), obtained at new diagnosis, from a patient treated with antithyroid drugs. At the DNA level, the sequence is TGTGCCAGCAGTTTCGGAGCGGGGGGGCCAGATACGCAGTATTTT. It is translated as CASSFGAGGPDTQYF.